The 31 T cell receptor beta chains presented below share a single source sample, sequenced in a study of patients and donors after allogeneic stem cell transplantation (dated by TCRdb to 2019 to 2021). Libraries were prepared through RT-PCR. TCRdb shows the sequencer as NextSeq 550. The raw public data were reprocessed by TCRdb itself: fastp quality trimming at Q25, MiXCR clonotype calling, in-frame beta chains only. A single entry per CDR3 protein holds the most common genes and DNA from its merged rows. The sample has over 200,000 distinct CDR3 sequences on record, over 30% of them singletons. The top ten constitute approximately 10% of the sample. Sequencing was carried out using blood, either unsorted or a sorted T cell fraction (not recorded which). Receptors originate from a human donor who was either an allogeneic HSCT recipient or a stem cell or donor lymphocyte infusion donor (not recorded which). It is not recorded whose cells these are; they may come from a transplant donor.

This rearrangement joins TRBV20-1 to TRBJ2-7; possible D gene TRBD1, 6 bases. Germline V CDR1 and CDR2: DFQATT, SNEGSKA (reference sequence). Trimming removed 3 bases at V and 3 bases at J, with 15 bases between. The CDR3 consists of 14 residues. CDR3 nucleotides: TGCAGTGCTAGTTCAGGGGCCAGAGACTACGAGCAGTACTTC. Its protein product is CSASSGARDYEQYF.

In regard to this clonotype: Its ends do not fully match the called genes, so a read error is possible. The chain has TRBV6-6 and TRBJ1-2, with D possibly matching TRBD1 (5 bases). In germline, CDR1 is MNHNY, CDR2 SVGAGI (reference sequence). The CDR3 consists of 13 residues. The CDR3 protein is CASSQDSNYGYTF. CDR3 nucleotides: TGCGCCAGCAGCCAAGACAGTAACTATGGCTACACCTTC.

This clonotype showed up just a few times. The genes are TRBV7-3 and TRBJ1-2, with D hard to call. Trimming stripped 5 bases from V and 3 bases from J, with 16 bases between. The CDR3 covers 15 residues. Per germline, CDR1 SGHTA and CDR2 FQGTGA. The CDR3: CASSPHVGSYYGYTF. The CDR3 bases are TGTGCCAGCAGCCCCCATGTCGGGTCCTACTATGGCTACACCTTC.

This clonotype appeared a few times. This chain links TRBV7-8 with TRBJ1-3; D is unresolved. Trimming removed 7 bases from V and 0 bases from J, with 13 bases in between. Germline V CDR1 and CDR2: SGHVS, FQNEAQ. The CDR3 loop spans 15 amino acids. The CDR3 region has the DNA TGTGCCAGCATCCCAGGACGGATCTCTGGAAACACCATATATTTT. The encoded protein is CASIPGRISGNTIYF.

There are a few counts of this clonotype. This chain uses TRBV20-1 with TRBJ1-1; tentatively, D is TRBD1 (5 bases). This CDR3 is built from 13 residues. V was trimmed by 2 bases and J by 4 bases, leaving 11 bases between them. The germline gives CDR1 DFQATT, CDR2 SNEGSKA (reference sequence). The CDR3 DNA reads TGCAGTGCTAGACCCGGGACGTTCACTGAAGCTTTCTTT. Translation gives CSARPGTFTEAFF.

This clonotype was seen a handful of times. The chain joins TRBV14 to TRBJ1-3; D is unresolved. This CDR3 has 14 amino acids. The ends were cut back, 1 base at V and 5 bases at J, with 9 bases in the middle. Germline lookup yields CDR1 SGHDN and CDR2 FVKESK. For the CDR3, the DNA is TGTGCCAGCAGCCAAGCTATGGGGAGAAACACCATATATTTT. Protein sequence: CASSQAMGRNTIYF.

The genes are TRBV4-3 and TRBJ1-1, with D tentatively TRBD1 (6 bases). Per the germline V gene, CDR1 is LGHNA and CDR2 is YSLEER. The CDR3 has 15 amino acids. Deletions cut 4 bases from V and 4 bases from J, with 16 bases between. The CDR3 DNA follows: TGCGCCAGCAGCCCCCGAACAGGGTGGGGCACTGAAGCTTTCTTT. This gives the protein CASSPRTGWGTEAFF.

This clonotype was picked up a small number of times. Here the CDR3 reads CSARGTLSGNTIYF. Here the CDR3 DNA reads TGCAGTGCTAGGGGGACACTCTCTGGAAACACCATATATTTT. The chain combines TRBV20-1 with TRBJ1-3, with D tentatively TRBD1 (6 bases). V was clipped by 3 bases and J by 0 bases, with 9 bases between them. Germline CDR1 DFQATT, CDR2 SNEGSKA (reference sequence). The CDR3 totals 14 residues.

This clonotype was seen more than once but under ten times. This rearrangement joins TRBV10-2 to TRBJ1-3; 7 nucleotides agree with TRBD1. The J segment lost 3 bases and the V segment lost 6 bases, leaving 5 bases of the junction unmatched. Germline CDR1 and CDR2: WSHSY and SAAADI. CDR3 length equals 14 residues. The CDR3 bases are TGCGCCAGCAGGGAGACAGGGAATGGAAACACCATATATTTT. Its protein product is CASRETGNGNTIYF.

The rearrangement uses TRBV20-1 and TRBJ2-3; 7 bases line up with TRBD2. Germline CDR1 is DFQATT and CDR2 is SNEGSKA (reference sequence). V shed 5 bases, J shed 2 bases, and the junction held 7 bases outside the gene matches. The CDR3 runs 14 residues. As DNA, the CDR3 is TGCAGTGCTTGCAAGCGGGGACTCACAGATACGCAGTATTTT. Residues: CSACKRGLTDTQYF.

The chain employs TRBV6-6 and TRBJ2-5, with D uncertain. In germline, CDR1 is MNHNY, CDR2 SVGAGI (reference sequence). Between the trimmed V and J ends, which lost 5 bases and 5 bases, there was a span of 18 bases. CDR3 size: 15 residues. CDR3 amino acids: CASSPRAVEKETQYF. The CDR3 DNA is TGTGCCAGCAGTCCTCGGGCCGTGGAGAAGGAGACCCAGTACTTC.

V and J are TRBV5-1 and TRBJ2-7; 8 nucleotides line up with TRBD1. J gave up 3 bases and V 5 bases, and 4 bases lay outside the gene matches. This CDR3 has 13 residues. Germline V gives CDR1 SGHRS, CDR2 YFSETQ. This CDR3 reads CASRQGGDYEQYF. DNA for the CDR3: TGCGCCAGCAGACAGGGGGGAGACTACGAGCAGTACTTC.

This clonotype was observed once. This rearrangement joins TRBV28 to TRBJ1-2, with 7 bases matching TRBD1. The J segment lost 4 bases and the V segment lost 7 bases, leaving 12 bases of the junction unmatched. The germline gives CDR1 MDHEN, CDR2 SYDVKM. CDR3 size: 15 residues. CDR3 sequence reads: CASTPPGGYRYGYTF. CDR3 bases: TGTGCCAGCACCCCCCCAGGGGGGTATCGCTATGGCTACACCTTC.

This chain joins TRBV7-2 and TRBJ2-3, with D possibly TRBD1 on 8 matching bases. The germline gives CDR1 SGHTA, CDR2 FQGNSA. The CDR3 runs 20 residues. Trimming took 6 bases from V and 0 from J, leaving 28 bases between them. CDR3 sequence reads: CASRPIQGARLAASTDTQYF. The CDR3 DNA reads TGTGCCAGCAGACCCATCCAGGGGGCGCGGCTAGCGGCGAGCACAGATACGCAGTATTTT.

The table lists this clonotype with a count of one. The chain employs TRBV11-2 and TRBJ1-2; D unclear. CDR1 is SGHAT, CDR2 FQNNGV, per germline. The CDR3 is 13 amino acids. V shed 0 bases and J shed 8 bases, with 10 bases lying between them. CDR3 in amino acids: CASSLDTLGGYTF. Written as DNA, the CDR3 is TGTGCCAGCAGCTTAGATACCCTTGGAGGCTACACCTTC.

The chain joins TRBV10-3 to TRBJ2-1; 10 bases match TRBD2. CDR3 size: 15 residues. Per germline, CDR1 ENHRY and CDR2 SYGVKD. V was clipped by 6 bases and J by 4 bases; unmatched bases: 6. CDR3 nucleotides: TGTGCCATCAGGATAACTAGCGGGGAGTACAATGAGCAGTTCTTC. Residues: CAIRITSGEYNEQFF.

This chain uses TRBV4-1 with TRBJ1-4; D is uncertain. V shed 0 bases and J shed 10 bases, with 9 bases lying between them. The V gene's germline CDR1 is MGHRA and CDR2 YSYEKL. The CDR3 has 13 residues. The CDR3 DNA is TGCGCCAGCAGCCAAGATGAGATCGGAAAACTGTTTTTT. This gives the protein CASSQDEIGKLFF.

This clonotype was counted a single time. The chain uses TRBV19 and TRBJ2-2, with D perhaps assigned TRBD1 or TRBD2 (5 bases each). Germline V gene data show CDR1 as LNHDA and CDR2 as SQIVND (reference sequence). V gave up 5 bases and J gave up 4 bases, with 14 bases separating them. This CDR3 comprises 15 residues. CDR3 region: CASSFLVGVTGELFF. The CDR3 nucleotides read TGTGCCAGTAGTTTCCTCGTGGGGGTCACCGGGGAGCTGTTTTTT.

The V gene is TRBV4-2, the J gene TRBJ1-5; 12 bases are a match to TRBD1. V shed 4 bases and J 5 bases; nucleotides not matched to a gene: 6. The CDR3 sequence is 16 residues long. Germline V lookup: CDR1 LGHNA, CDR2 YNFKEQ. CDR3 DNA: TGTGCCAGCAGCCTAGGGACAGGGGGCATCCATCAGCCCCAGCATTTT. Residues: CASSLGTGGIHQPQHF.

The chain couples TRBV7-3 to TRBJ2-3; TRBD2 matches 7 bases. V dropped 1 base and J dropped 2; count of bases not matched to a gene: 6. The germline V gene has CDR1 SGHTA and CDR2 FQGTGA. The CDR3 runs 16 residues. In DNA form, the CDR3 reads TGTGCCAGCAGCTTAAGTCCTAGCGGTTCCACAGATACGCAGTATTTT. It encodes CASSLSPSGSTDTQYF.

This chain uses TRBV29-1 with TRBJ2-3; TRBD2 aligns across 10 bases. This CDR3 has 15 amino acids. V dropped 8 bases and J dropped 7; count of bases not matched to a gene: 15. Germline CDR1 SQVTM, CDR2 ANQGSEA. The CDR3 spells CSTELGASGGHTQYF. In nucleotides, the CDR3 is TGCAGCACCGAATTAGGGGCTAGCGGGGGTCATACGCAGTATTTT.

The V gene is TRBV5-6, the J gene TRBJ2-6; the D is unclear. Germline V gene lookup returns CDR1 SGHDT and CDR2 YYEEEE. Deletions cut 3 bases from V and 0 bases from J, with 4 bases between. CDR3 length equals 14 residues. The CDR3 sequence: CASSSYSGANVLTF. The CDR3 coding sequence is TGTGCCAGCAGCTCATACTCTGGGGCCAACGTCCTGACTTTC.

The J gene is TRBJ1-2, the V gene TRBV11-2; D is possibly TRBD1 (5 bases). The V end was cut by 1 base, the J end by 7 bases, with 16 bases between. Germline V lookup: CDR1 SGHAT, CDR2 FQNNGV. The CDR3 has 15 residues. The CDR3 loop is CASSLGRGTRRGYTF. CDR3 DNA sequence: TGTGCCAGCAGCTTAGGGAGGGGAACTCGCCGTGGCTACACCTTC.

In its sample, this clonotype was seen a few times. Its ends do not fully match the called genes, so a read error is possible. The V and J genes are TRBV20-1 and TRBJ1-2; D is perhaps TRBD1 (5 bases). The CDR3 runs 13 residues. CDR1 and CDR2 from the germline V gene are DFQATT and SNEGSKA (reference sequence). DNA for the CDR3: TGCAGTGCCCCGCCGGGGGGGTCTGGTGGTTATTCCTTC. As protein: CSAPPGGSGGYSF.

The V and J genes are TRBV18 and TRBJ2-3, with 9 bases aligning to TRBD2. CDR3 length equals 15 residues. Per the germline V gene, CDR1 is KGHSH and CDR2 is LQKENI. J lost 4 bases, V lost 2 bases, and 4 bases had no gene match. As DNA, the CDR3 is TGTGCCAGCTCACCAACGCGGGGGGGATCAGATACGCAGTATTTT. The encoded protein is CASSPTRGGSDTQYF.

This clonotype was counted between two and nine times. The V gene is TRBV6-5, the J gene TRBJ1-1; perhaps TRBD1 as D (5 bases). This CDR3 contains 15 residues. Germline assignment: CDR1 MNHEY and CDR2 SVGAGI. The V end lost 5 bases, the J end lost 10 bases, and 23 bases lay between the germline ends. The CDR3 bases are TGTGCCAGCAGTCAACTCGCCAGGAGGAGGGGTCGAGCTTTCTTT. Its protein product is CASSQLARRRGRAFF.

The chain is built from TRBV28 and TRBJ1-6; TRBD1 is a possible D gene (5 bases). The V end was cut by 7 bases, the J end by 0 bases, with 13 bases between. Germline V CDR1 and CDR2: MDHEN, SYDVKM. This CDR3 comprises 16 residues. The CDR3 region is CASTGTLGSYNSPLHF. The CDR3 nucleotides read TGTGCCAGCACAGGGACCTTGGGCTCCTATAATTCACCCCTCCACTTT.

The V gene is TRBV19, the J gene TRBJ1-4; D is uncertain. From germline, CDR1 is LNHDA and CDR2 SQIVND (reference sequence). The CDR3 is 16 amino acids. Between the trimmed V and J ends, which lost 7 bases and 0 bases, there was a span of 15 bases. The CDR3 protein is CASTHPAGTTNEKLFF. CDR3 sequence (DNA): TGTGCCAGTACCCATCCGGCGGGGACAACTAATGAAAAACTGTTTTTT.

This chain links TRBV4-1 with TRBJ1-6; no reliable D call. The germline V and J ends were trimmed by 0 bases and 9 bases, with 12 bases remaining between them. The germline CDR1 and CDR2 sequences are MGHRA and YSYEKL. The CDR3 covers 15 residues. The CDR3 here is CASSQDRQRSSPLHF. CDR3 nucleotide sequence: TGCGCCAGCAGCCAAGATCGGCAGAGGAGTTCACCCCTCCACTTT.

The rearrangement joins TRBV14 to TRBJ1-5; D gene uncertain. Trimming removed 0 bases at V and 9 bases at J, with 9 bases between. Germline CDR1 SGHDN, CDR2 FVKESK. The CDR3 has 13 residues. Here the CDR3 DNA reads TGTGCCAGCAGCCAAGATCTTGCGTCGCCCCAGCATTTT. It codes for CASSQDLASPQHF.

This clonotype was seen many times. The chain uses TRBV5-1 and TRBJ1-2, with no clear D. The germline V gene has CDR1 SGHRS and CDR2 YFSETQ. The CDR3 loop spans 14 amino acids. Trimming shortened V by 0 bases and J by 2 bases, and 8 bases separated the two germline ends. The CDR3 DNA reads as TGCGCCAGCAGCTTGGGACCGGTAAACTATGGCTACACCTTC. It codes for CASSLGPVNYGYTF.